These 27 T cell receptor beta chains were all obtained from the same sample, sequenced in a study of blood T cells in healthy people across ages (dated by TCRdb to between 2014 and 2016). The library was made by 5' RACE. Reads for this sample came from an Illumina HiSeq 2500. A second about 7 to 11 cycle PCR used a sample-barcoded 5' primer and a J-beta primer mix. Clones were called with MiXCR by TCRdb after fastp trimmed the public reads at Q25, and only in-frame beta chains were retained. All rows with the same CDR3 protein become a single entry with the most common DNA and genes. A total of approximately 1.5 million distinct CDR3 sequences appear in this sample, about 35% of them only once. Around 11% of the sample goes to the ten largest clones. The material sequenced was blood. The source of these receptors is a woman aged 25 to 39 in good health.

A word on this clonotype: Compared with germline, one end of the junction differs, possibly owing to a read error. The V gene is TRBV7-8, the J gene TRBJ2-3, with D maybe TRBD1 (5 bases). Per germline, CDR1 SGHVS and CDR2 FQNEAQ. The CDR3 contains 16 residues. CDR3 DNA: TGTGCCAGCAGCGTGGTTCAGGACACCTACACAGATGCGCAGTATTTT. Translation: CASSVVQDTYTDAQYF.

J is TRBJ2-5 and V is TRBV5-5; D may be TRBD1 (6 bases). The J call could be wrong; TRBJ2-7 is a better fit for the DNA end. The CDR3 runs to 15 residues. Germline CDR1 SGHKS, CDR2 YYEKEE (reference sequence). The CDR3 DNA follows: TGTGCCAGCAGCTACAGGGAGAGAAGCACCTACGAGCAGTACTTC. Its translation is CASSYRERSTYEQYF.

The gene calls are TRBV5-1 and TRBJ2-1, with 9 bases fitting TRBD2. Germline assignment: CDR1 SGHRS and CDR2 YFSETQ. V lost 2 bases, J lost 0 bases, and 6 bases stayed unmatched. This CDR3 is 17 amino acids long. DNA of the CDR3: TGCGCCAGCAGCTTCATTAGCGGGGGCTACTCCTACAATGAGCAGTTCTTC. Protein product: CASSFISGGYSYNEQFF.

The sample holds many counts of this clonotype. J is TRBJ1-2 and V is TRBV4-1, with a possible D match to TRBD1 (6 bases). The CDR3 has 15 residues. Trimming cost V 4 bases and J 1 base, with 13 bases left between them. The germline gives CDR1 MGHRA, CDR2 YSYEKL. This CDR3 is CASSRNREINYGYTF. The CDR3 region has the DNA TGCGCCAGCAGCCGGAACAGGGAGATTAACTATGGCTACACCTTC.

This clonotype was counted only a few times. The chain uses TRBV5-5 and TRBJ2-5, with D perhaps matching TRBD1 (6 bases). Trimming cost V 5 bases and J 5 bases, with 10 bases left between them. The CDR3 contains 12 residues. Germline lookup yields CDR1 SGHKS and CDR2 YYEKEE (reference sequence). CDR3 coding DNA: TGTGCCAGCAGGGGGGACAAGGAGACCCAGTACTTC. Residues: CASRGDKETQYF.

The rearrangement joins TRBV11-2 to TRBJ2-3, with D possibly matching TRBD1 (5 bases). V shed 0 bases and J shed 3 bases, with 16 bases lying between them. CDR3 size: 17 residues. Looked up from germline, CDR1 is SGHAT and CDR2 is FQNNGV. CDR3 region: CASSLDSQGWVTDTQYF. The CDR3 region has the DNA TGTGCCAGCAGCTTAGATTCCCAGGGCTGGGTGACAGATACGCAGTATTTT.

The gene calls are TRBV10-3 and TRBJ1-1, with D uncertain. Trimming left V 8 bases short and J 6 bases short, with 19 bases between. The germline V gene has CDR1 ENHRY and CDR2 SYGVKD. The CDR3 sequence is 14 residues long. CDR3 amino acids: CAIGPGPGGPEAFF. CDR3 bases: TGTGCCATCGGTCCCGGCCCCGGTGGGCCTGAAGCTTTCTTT.

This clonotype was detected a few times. The CDR3 DNA is TGTGCCAGCAGCTTAAGGACAGGGGTAACTGAAGCTTTCTTT. Amino acid sequence: CASSLRTGVTEAFF. The rearrangement joins TRBV7-6 to TRBJ1-1, with TRBD1 matching over 9 bases. Unmatched junction bases numbered 3, after V lost 2 bases and J lost 5 bases. The CDR3 is 14 amino acids. CDR1 SGHVS and CDR2 FNYEAQ come from the germline V gene.

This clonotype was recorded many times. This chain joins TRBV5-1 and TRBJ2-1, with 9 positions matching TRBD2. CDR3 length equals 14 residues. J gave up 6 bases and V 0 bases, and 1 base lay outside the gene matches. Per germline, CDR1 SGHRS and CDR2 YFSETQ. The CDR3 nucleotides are TGCGCCAGCAGCTTGGCGGGACTAGCCAATGAGCAGTTCTTC. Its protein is CASSLAGLANEQFF.

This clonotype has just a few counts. The CDR3 region is CASSSDTAFYEQYF. CDR3 DNA sequence: TGTGCCAGCAGCTCGGACACAGCTTTTTACGAGCAGTACTTC. The chain combines TRBV5-5 with TRBJ2-7, with a tentative D call TRBD1 (5 bases). CDR1 is SGHKS and CDR2 is YYEKEE in the germline V gene (reference sequence). The CDR3 has 14 residues. The V and J ends lost 3 bases and 4 bases respectively, with 14 bases between them.

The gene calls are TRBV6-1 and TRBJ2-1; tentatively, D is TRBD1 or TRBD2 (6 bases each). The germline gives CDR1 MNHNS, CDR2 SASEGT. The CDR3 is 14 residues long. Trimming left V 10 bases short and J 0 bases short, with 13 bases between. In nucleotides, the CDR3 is TGTGCCATCTCACAGGGACTCTCCTACAATGAGCAGTTCTTC. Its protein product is CAISQGLSYNEQFF.

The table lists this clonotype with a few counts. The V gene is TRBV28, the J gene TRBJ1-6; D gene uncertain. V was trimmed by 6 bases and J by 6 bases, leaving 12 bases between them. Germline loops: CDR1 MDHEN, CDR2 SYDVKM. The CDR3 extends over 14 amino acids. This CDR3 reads CASRLGVPNSPLHF. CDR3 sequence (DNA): TGTGCCAGCAGACTCGGGGTGCCTAATTCACCCCTCCACTTT.

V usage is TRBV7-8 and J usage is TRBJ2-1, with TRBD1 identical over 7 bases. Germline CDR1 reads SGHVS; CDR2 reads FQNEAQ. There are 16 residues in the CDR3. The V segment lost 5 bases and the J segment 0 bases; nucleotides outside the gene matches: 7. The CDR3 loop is CASSGTGASSYNEQFF. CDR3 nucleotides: TGTGCCAGCAGCGGAACAGGGGCAAGCTCCTACAATGAGCAGTTCTTC.

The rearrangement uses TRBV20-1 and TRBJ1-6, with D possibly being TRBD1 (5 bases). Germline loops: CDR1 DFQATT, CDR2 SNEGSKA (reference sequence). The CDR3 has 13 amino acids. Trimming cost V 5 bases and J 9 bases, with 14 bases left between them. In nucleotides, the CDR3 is TGCAGTGCTGGGAAAGGGGATGGTTCACCCCTCCACTTT. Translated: CSAGKGDGSPLHF.

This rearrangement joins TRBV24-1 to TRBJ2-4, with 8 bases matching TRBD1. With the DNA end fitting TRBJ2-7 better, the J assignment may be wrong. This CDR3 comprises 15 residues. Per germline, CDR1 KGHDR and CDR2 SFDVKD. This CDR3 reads CATSAGQGLPYEQYF. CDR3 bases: TGTGCCACCAGTGCCGGACAGGGACTTCCCTACGAGCAGTACTTC.

CDR3 nucleotide sequence: TGCAGTGCCAGCGACGCAGGAAATCAGCCCCAGCATTTT. Translation gives CSASDAGNQPQHF. The rearrangement joins TRBV20-1 to TRBJ1-5; D remains unclear. The CDR3 totals 13 residues. V was clipped by 6 bases and J by 4 bases, with 13 bases between them. Germline assignment: CDR1 DFQATT and CDR2 SNEGSKA (reference sequence).

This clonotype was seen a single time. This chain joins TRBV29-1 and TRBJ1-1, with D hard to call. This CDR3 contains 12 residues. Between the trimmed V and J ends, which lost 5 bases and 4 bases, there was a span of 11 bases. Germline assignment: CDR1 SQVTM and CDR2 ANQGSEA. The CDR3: CSVYPPSTEAFF. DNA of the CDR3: TGCAGCGTTTATCCCCCCAGCACTGAAGCTTTCTTT.

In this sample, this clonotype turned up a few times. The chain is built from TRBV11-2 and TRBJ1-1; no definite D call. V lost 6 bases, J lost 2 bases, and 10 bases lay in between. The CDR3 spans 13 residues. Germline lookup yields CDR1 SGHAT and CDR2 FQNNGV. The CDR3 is CASRSRENTEAFF. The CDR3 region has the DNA TGTGCCAGCAGGTCTCGGGAAAACACTGAAGCTTTCTTT.

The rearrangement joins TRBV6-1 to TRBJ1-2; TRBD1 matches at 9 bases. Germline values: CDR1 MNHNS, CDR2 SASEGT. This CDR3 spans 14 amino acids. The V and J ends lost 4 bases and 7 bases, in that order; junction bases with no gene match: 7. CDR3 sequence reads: CASSARDRAAGYTF. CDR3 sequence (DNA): TGTGCCAGCAGTGCTCGGGACAGGGCGGCTGGCTACACCTTC.

The CDR3 spells CASSHFSGRAPYEQYF. DNA for the CDR3: TGCGCCAGCAGCCATTTTAGCGGGAGGGCCCCCTACGAGCAGTACTTC. The rearrangement uses TRBV4-1 and TRBJ2-7; 11 bases line up with TRBD2. Germline values: CDR1 MGHRA, CDR2 YSYEKL. The CDR3 contains 16 residues. V lost 3 bases, J lost 2 bases, and 6 bases stayed unmatched.

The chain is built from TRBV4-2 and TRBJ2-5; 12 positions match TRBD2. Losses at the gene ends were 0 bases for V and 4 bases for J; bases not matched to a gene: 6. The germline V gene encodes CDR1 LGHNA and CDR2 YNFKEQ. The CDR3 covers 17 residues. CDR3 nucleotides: TGTGCCAGCAGCCAAGATCCGAAGACTAGCGGGGGAGAGACCCAGTACTTC. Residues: CASSQDPKTSGGETQYF.

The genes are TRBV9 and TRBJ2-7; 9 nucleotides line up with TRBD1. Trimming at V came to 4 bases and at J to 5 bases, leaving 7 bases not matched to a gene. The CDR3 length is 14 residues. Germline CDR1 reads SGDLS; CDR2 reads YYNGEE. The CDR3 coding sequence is TGTGCCAGCAGCCCCCGGGACAGGGAGAACGAGCAGTACTTC. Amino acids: CASSPRDRENEQYF.

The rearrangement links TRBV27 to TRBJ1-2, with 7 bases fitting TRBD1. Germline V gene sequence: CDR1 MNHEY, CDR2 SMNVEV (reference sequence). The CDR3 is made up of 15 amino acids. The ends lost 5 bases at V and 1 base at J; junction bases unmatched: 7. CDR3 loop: CASSIGTDRNYGYTF. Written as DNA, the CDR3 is TGTGCCAGCAGTATAGGGACAGATCGTAACTATGGCTACACCTTC.

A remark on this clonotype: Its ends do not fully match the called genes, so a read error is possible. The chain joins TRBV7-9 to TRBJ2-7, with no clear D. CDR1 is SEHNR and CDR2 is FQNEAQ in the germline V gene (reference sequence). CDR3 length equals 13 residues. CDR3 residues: CANSSAPTYEQYF. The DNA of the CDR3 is TGTGCCAACAGCTCCGCCCCTACCTACGAGCAGTACTTC.

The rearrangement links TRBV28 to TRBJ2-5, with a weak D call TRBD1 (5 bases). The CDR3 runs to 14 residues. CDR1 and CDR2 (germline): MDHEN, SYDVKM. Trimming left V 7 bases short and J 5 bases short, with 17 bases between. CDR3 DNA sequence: TGTGCCAGCAACCCGCAGGGCGCCGGGGAGACCCAGTACTTC. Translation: CASNPQGAGETQYF.

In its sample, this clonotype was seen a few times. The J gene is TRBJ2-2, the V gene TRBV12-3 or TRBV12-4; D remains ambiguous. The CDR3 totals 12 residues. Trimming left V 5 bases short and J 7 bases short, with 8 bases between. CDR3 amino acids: CASSTSSGELFF. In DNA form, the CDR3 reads TGTGCCAGCAGTACGTCCAGCGGGGAGCTGTTTTTT.

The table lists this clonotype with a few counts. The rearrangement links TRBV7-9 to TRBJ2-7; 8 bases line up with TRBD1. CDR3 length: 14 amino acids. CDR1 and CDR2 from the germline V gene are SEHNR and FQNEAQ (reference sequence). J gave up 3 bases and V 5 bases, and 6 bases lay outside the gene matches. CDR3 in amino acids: CASSGDRTFYEQYF. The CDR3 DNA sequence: TGTGCCAGCAGCGGGGACAGGACTTTCTACGAGCAGTACTTC. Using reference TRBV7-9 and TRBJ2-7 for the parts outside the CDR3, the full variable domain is DTGVSQNPRHKITKRGQNVTFRCDPISEHNRLYWYRQTLGQGPEFLTYFQNEAQLEKSRLLSDRFSAERPKGSFSTLEIQRTEQGDSAMYLCASSGDRTFYEQYFGPGTRLTVT.